The rows below give T cell receptor beta chains drawn from one sample of a study of cytomegalovirus exposure and HLA in healthy donors. TCRdb's table, derived via immunoSEQ multiplex PCR, lists solely in-frame clones and lacks some. This sample carries 200,000 or so clones, roughly 82% of them seen once, and the ten largest clones take approximately 7%. Specimen: PBMCs. The origin of the receptors is a man younger than 30 in good health and CMV-seropositive. CDR3s include the opening cysteine and the closing phenylalanine or tryptophan.

cdr3_aa	v_call	j_call
CASSRGVNRGYTF	TRBV5-1	TRBJ1-2
CASSGKRIAGNTIYF	TRBV9	TRBJ1-3
CASSYDQQARYNEQFF	TRBV6-5	TRBJ2-1
CASSAGGPNQPQHF	TRBV5-1	TRBJ1-5
CASSRSTDYGYTF	TRBV14	TRBJ1-2
CASSRVLYEQYF	TRBV6-1	TRBJ2-7
CASSPGRRNYEQYF	TRBV6-6	TRBJ2-7
CASSLIRAGGRDEQFF	TRBV27	TRBJ2-1
CASRTGTNYNEQFF	TRBV10-2	TRBJ2-1
CASSTYSEQFF	TRBV5-6	TRBJ2-1
CASSTNRENSYEQHF	TRBV6-6	TRBJ2-7
CASRSGTGTQETQYF	TRBV2	TRBJ2-5
CASSISLTDTQYF	TRBV19	TRBJ2-3
CAISEQDRVLSLEQYF	TRBV10-3	TRBJ2-7
CASRPRDRGPETQYF	TRBV28	TRBJ2-5
CASSLLGTGVPEQYF	TRBV27	TRBJ2-7
CASSPDRRQETQYF	TRBV7-2	TRBJ2-5
CASSYSGTSGYEQYF	TRBV6-5	TRBJ2-7
CAWSKGYRVITEAFF	TRBV30	TRBJ1-1
CASSFGSGRAREQYF	TRBV5-1	TRBJ2-7
CASSDSREVNEQFF	TRBV6-4	TRBJ2-1
CASSAPGLSLEQYF	TRBV28	TRBJ2-7
CASSAPSTDTQYF	TRBV9	TRBJ2-3
CASSVAGQVVSAGELFF	TRBV9	TRBJ2-2